This T cell receptor (beta chain) was observed in a study of T cells in localized non-small cell lung cancer. The method was immunoSEQ multiplex PCR; TCRdb's version includes in-frame clones alone and lacks a portion of them. The table includes some 30,000 clones, roughly 80% detected once. Overall study findings and caveats: Longer overall survival accompanied higher blood T cell density. Researchers found a median approximately 53 of the top 100 tumor clones in adjacent lung. Adjacent uninvolved lung had the highest clonality, suggesting focused antigen responses. Because sequencing included only one region (of the tumor), heterogeneity remains possible.

CDR3 length: 14 residues. With 2 bases removed from V and 2 bases from J, the gap between germline ends came to 9 bases. Germline CDR1 is WSHSY and CDR2 is SAAADI. Concerning this clone itself: The antigen is undetermined.

The genes are TRBV10-2 and TRBJ2-5, with D unclear. This specimen consisted of peripheral blood, obtained before any cancer treatment. This clonotype originated in a male donor aged 60 or over with stage II squamous cell lung carcinoma. CDR3: CASSENRVQETQYF. CDR3 in DNA: TGCGCCAGCAGTGAGAACCGCGTTCAAGAGACCCAGTACTTC.